A single sample gave rise to the 7 T cell receptor beta chains below, sequenced in a study of T cells in Graves' hyperthyroidism and ophthalmopathy. Amplified TCR beta CDR3 regions came from RNA transcripts. RT-PCR in the first round (using the HTBI primer set) targeted the TCR CDR3. From the multiplex PCR reads, TCRdb called clonotypes with MiXCR, one entry per CDR3 protein. The repertoire holds 690,000 or so distinct CDR3 sequences, with about 17% as singletons. The sample taken for sequencing was blood. Every receptor here comes from a woman in her forties or fifties with Graves' hyperthyroidism that later progressed to Graves' ophthalmopathy.

This chain links TRBV5-1 with TRBJ2-2; TRBD1 might be the D (5 bases). Deletions cut 5 bases from V and 0 bases from J, with 11 bases between. The CDR3 is made up of 15 amino acids. CDR1 SGHRS and CDR2 YFSETQ come from the germline V gene. This CDR3 is CASRGADTNTGELFF. The CDR3 DNA follows: TGCGCCAGCAGAGGGGCGGACACGAACACCGGGGAGCTGTTTTTT.

The sample holds one count of this clonotype. J is TRBJ1-2 and V is TRBV3-1, with D perhaps TRBD1 (6 bases). The CDR3 is 13 residues long. V was shortened by 5 bases and J by 3 bases, with 10 bases between the two germline ends. CDR1 is LGHDT and CDR2 is YNNKEL in the germline V gene (reference sequence). CDR3: CASSGGTHYGYTF. The CDR3 DNA reads TGTGCCAGCAGCGGTGGGACACACTATGGCTACACCTTC.

In this sample, this clonotype turned up a few times. The chain combines TRBV4-1 with TRBJ2-3, with D perhaps matching TRBD2 (6 bases). CDR1 MGHRA and CDR2 YSYEKL come from the germline V gene. V lost 0 bases, J lost 5 bases, and 18 bases lay in between. The CDR3 is 17 amino acids. The CDR3 loop reads CASSQDRNSAGIDTQYF. DNA for the CDR3: TGCGCCAGCAGCCAAGACAGGAACTCGGCGGGGATAGATACGCAGTATTTT.

V gene TRBV7-9 combines with J gene TRBJ1-2, with D maybe TRBD1 (5 bases). This CDR3 contains 13 residues. Per germline, CDR1 SEHNR and CDR2 FQNEAQ (reference sequence). V dropped 5 bases and J dropped 5 bases, with 12 bases sitting between them. In nucleotides, the CDR3 is TGTGCCAGCAGCCCACTACAGGAGTATGGCTACACCTTC. This encodes CASSPLQEYGYTF.

This clonotype came up a few times. The chain has TRBV6-1 and TRBJ2-3; D gene uncertain. This CDR3 region has 13 residues. V lost 5 bases to trimming and J lost 6 bases, with 12 bases between them. CDR1 is MNHNS, CDR2 SASEGT, per germline. In nucleotides, the CDR3 is TGTGCCAGCAGTAGAGGCCCGGTTGATACGCAGTATTTT. This sequence encodes CASSRGPVDTQYF.

The table lists this clonotype with many counts. The V call is TRBV12-3 or TRBV12-4, the J call TRBJ2-5; the D gene is possibly TRBD1 (7 bases). This CDR3 comprises 14 residues. V dropped 3 bases and J dropped 5 bases, with 13 bases sitting between them. The CDR3 DNA follows: TGTGCCAGCAGTTTTTCAGGGGGGCAGGAGACCCAGTACTTC. Encoded protein: CASSFSGGQETQYF.

The V call is TRBV19, the J call TRBJ1-2; TRBD1 agrees at 8 bases. Per the germline V gene, CDR1 is LNHDA and CDR2 is SQIVND (reference sequence). V shed 9 bases and J 3 bases; nucleotides not matched to a gene: 6. CDR3 length: 13 residues. The CDR3 coding sequence is TGTGCCAGCCTAAGACAGGGGCACTATGGCTACACCTTC. This translates into CASLRQGHYGYTF. Full variable domain (remainder filled in from reference TRBV19 and TRBJ1-2): DGGITQSPKYLFRKEGQNVTLSCEQNLNHDAMYWYRQDPGQGLRLIYYSQIVNDFQKGDIAEGYSVSREKKESFPLTVTSAQKNPTAFYLCASLRQGHYGYTFGSGTRLTVV.